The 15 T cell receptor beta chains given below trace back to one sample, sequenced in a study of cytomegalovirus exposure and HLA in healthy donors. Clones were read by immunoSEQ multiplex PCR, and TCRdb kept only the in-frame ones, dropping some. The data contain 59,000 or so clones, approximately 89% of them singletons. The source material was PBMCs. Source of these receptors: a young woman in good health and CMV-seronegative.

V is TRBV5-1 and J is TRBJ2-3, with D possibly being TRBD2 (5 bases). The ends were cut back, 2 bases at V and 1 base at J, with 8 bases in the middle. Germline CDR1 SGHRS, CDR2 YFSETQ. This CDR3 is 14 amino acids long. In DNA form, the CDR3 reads TGCGCCAGCAGCTTCGAGGGAGGCACAGATACGCAGTATTTT. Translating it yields CASSFEGGTDTQYF. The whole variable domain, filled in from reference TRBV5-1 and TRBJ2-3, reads KAGVTQTPRYLIKTRGQQVTLSCSPISGHRSVSWYQQTPGQGLQFLFEYFSETQRNKGNFPGRFSGRQFSNSRSEMNVSTLELGDSALYLCASSFEGGTDTQYFGPGTRLTVL.

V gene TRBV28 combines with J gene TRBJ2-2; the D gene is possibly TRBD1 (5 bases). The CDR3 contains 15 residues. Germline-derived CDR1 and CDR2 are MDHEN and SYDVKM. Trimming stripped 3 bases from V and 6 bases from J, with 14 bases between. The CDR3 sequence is CASSFGQGESGELFF. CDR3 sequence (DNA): TGTGCCAGCAGTTTTGGGCAGGGCGAATCCGGGGAGCTGTTTTTT.

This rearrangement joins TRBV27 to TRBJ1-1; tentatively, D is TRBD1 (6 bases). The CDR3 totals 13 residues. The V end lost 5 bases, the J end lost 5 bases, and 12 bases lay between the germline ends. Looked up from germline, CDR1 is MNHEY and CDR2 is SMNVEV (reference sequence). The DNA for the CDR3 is TGTGCCAGCAGTCAGGGGCCTGGGACTGAAGCTTTCTTT. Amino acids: CASSQGPGTEAFF.

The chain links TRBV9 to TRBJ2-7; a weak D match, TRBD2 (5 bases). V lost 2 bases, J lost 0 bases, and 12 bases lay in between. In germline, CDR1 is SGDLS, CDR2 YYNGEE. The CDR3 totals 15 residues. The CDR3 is CASSVQADSSYEQYF. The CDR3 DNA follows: TGTGCCAGCAGCGTCCAAGCGGATAGCTCCTACGAGCAGTACTTC.

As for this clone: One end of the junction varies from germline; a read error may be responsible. CDR3 residues: CATSVLGTSGYEQYF. In nucleotides, the CDR3 is TGTGCCACCAGTGTCCTCGGGACTAGCGGCTACGAGCAGTACTTC. The chain couples TRBV27 to TRBJ2-7; 11 nucleotides line up with TRBD2. The CDR3 is 15 amino acids. The germline gives CDR1 MNHEY, CDR2 SMNVEV (reference sequence).

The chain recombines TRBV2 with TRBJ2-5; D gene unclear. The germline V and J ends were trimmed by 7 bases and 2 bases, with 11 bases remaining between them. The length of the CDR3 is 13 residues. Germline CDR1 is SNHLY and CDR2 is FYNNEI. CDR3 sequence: CASKDWWQETQYF. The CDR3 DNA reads TGTGCCAGCAAAGACTGGTGGCAAGAGACCCAGTACTTC.

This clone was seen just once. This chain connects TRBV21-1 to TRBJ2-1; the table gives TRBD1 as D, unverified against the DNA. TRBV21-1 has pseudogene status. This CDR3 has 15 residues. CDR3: CASSNRGRPYNEQFF. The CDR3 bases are TGTGCCAGCAGCAACAGGGGGCGCCCCTACAATGAGCAGTTCTTC.

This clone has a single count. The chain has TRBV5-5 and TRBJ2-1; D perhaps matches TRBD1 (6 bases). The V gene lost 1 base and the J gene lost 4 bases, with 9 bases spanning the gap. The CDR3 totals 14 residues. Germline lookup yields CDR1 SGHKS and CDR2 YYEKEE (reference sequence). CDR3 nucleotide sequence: TGTGCCAGCAGCTTGTGGGGGCGTTACAATGAGCAGTTCTTC. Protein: CASSLWGRYNEQFF.

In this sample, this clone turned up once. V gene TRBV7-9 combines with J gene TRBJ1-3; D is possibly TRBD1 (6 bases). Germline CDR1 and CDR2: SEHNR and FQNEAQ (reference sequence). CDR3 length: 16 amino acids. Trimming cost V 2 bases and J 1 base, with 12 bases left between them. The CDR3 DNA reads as TGTGCCAGCAGCTTATATCTAGGGGGTTCTGGAAACACCATATATTTT. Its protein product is CASSLYLGGSGNTIYF.

The CDR3 loop reads CASSPLGTGGHNTEAFF. The CDR3 nucleotides read TGTGCCAGCTCACCACTCGGGACAGGGGGCCATAACACTGAAGCTTTCTTT. The rearrangement uses TRBV18 and TRBJ1-1; 12 bases align to TRBD1. Germline CDR1 reads KGHSH; CDR2 reads LQKENI. Trimming cost V 1 base and J 2 bases; bases outside gene matches: 5. This CDR3 contains 17 residues.

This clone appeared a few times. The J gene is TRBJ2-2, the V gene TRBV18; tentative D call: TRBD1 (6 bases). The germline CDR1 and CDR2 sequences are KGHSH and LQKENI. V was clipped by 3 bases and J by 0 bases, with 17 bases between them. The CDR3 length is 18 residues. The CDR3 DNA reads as TGTGCCAGCTCACCCCAACTGGGGGCCGTAACGAACACCGGGGAGCTGTTTTTT. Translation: CASSPQLGAVTNTGELFF.

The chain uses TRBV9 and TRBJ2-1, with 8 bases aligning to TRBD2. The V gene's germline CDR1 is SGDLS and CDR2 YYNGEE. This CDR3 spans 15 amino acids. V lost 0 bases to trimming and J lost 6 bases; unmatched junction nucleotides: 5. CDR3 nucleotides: TGTGCCAGCAGCGTAGAAGGGACTAGAGGCAATGAGCAGTTCTTC. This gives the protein CASSVEGTRGNEQFF.

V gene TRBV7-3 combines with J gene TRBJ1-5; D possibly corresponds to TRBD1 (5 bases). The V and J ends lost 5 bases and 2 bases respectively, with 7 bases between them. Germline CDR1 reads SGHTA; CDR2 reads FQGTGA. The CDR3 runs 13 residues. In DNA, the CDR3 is TGTGCCAGCAGCCCGGGGGGCAATCAGCCCCAGCATTTT. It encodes CASSPGGNQPQHF.

As DNA, the CDR3 is TGCGCCAGCGCTCTTTCAACTTCCTACAATGAGCAGTTCTTC. It specifies CASALSTSYNEQFF. The chain is built from TRBV5-1 and TRBJ2-1; D remains ambiguous. CDR1 and CDR2 from the germline V gene are SGHRS and YFSETQ. V was cut by 7 bases and J by 1 base, with 12 bases left in between. This CDR3 contains 14 residues.

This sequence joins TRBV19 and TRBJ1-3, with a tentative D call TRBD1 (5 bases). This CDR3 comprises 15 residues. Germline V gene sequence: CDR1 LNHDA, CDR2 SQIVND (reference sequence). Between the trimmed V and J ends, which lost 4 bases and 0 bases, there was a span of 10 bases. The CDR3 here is CASSRTGNSGNTIYF. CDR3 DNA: TGTGCCAGTAGTAGAACAGGAAACTCTGGAAACACCATATATTTT.